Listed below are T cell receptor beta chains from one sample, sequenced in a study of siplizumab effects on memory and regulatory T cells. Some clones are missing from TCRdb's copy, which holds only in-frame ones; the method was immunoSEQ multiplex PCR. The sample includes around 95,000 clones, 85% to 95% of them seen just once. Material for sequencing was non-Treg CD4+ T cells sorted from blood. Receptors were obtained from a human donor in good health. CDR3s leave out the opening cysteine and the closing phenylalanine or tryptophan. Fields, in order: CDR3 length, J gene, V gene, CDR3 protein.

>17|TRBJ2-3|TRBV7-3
ASSLKAAATSGSTDTQY
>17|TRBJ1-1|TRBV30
AWTAHGGFYGSMNTEAF
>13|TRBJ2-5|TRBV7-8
ASSFSGISGETQY
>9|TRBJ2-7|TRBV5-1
ASSRDYEQY
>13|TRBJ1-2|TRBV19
ASSSDGPVNYGYT
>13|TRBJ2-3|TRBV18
ASSPSGGDTDTQY
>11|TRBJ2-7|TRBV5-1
ASSTGDSYEQY
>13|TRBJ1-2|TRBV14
ASSQTLFAGYGYT
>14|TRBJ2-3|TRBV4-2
ASSQEARAGTDTQY
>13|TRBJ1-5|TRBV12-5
ASVPIGPTNQPQH